This T cell receptor (beta chain) originates from a study of regulatory T cells in long-lasting Graves disease. Study results and caveats: New patients shared fewer public clonotypes (around 880) than persistent patients did (around 3,000).

For TCR beta, libraries came from iRepertoire HTBI primers and Arm-PCR of CDR3 regions. One entry per CDR3 protein, called by TCRdb with MiXCR from the multiplex PCR reads. The table lists approximately 690,000 distinct CDR3 sequences, roughly 30% of them singletons. CDR1 and CDR2 from the germline V gene are DFQATT and SNEGSKA (reference sequence). The length of the CDR3 is 11 residues. Trimming left V 4 bases short and J 4 bases short, with 7 bases between. Regarding time point: persistent/refractory GD, antithyroid drugs over 5 years with positive TRAb. The authors made the TCR library using RNA they extracted from PBMCs. This clonotype has more than one count but fewer than ten. Antigen specificity is unknown. This may stem from a read error, because a much larger clone lies one nucleotide away.

The sequenced sample was peripheral blood mononuclear cells (PBMCs), obtained when the disease was refractory, from a patient treated with antithyroid drugs. This chain links TRBV20-1 with TRBJ1-1; weak D call: TRBD1 (5 bases). The sequence came from a female donor with Graves disease. CDR3 sequence: CSAKGSTEAFF. The CDR3 bases are TGCAGTGCTAAGGGGAGCACTGAAGCTTTCTTT.